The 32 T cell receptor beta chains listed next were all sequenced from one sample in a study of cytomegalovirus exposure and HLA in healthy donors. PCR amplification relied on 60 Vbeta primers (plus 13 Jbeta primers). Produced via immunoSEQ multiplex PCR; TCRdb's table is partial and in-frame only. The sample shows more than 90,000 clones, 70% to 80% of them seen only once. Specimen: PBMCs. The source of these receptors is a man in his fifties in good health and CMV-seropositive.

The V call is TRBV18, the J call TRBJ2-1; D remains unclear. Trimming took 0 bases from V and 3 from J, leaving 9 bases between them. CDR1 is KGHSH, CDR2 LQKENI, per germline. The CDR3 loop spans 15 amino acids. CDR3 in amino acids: CASSPPQPHYNEQFF. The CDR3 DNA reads TGTGCCAGCTCACCACCCCAACCACACTACAATGAGCAGTTCTTC.

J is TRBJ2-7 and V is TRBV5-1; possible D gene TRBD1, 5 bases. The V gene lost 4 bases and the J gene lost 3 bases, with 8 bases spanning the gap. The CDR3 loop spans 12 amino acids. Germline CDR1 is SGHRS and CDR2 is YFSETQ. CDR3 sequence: CASSPDNYEQYF. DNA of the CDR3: TGCGCCAGCAGCCCGGACAACTACGAGCAGTACTTC.

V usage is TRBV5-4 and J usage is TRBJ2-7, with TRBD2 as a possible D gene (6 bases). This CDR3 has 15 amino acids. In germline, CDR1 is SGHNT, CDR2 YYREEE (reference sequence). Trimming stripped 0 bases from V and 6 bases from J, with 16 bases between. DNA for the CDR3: TGTGCCAGCAGCTTGGAAATGGTGGGAGGCGGCGAGCAGTACTTC. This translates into CASSLEMVGGGEQYF.

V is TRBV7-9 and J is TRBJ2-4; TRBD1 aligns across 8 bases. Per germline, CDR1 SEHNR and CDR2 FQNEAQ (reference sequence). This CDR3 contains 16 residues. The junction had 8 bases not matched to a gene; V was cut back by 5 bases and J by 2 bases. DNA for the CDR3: TGTGCCAGCAGCCGACAGGGGACCATGTCCAAAAACATTCAGTACTTC. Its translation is CASSRQGTMSKNIQYF.

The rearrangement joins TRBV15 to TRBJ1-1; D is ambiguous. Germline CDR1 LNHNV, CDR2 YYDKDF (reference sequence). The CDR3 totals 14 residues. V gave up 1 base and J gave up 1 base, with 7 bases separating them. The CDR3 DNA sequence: TGTGCCACCAGCAGAGTTCGGGAGAACACTGAAGCTTTCTTT. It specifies CATSRVRENTEAFF. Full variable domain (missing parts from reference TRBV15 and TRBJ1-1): DAMVIQNPRYQVTQFGKPVTLSCSQTLNHNVMYWYQQKSSQAPKLLFHYYDKDFNNEADTPDNFQSRRPNTSFCFLDIRSPGLGDTAMYLCATSRVRENTEAFFGQGTRLTVV.

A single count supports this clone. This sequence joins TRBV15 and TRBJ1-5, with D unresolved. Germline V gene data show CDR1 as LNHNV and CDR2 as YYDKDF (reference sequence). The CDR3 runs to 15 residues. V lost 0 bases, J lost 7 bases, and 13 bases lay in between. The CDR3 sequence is CATSRDLQVRQPQHF. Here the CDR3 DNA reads TGTGCCACCAGCAGAGATTTGCAGGTTCGACAGCCCCAGCATTTT. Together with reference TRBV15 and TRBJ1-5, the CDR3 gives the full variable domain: DAMVIQNPRYQVTQFGKPVTLSCSQTLNHNVMYWYQQKSSQAPKLLFHYYDKDFNNEADTPDNFQSRRPNTSFCFLDIRSPGLGDTAMYLCATSRDLQVRQPQHFGDGTRLSIL.

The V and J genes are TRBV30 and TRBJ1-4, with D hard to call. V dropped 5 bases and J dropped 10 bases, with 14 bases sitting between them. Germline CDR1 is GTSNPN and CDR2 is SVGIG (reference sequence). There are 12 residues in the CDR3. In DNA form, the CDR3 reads TGTGCCTGGTCCGAGGAGGGTGGAAAACTGTTTTTT. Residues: CAWSEEGGKLFF.

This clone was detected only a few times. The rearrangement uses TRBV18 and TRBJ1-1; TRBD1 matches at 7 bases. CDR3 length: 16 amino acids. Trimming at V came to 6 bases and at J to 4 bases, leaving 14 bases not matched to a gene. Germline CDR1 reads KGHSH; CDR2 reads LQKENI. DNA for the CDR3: TGTGCCAGCTCCCCGGCGCAAGACAGGGTGAGCACTGAAGCTTTCTTT. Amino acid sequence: CASSPAQDRVSTEAFF.

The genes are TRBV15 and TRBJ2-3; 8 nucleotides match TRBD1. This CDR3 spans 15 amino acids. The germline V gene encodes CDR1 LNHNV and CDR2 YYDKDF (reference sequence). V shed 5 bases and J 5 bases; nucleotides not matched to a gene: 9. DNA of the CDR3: TGTGCCACCAGCCCTGCCAGGGGGCGCGAAGATACGCAGTATTTT. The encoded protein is CATSPARGREDTQYF.

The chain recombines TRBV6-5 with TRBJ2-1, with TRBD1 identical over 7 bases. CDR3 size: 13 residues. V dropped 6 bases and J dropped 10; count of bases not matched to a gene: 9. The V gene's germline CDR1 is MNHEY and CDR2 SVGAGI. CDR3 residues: CASRPGDRNEQFF. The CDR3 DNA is TGTGCCAGCAGGCCCGGGGACAGAAACGAGCAGTTCTTC.

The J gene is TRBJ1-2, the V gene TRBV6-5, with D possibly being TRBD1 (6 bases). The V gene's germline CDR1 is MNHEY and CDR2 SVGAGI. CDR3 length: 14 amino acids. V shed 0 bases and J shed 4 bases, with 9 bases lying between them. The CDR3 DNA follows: TGTGCCAGCAGTTACTCGGGGGCCTCCTATGGCTACACCTTC. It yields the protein CASSYSGASYGYTF.

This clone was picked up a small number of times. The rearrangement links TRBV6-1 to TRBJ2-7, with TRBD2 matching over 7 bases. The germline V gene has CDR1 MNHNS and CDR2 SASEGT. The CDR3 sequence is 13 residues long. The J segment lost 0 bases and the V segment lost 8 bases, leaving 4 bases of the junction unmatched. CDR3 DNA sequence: TGTGCCAGCGAGCGGGGCCTCTCCTACGAGCAGTACTTC. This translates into CASERGLSYEQYF.

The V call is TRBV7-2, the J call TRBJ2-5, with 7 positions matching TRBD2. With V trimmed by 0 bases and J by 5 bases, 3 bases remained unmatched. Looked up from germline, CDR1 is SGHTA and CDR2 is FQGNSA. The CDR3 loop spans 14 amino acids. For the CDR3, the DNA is TGTGCCAGCAGCTTAGCGGGAGGGTTGGAGACCCAGTACTTC. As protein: CASSLAGGLETQYF.

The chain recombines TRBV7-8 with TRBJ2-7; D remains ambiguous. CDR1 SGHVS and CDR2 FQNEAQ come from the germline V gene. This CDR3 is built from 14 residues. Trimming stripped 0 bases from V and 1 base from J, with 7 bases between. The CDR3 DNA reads TGTGCCAGCAGCTTAGCTTCGGGTTCCTACGAGCAGTACTTC. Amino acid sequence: CASSLASGSYEQYF.

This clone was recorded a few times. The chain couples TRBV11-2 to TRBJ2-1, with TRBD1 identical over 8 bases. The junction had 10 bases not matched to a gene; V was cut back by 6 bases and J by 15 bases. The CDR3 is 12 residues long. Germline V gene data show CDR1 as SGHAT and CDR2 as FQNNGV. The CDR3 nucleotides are TGTGCCAGCAGTAGACAGGGGTCGGCGCCGTTCTTC. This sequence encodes CASSRQGSAPFF.

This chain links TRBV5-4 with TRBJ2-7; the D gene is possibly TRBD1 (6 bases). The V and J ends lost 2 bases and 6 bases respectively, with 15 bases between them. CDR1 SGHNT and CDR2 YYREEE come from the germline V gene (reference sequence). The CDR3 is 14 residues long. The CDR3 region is CASSLQGGVGEQYF. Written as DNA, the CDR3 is TGTGCCAGCAGCTTACAGGGTGGGGTGGGCGAGCAGTACTTC. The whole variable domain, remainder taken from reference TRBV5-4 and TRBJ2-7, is ETGVTQSPTHLIKTRGQQVTLRCSSQSGHNTVSWYQQALGQGPQFIFQYYREEENGRGNFPPRFSGLQFPNYSSELNVNALELDDSALYLCASSLQGGVGEQYFGPGTRLTVT.

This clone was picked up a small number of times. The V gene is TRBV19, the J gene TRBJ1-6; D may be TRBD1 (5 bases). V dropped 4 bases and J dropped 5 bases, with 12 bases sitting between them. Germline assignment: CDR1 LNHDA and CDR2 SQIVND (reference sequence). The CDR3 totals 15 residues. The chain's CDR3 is CASSRTSKDNSPLHF. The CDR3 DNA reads TGTGCCAGTAGTAGGACATCTAAAGATAATTCACCCCTCCACTTT. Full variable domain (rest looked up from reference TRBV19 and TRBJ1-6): DGGITQSPKYLFRKEGQNVTLSCEQNLNHDAMYWYRQDPGQGLRLIYYSQIVNDFQKGDIAEGYSVSREKKESFPLTVTSAQKNPTAFYLCASSRTSKDNSPLHFGNGTRLTVT.

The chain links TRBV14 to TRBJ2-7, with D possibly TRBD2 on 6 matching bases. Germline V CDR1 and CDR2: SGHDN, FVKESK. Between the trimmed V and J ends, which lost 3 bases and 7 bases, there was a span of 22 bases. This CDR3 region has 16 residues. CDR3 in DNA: TGTGCCAGCAGCCAGCTCGGGACGGGAGAGTCGAGAGAGCAGTACTTC. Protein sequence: CASSQLGTGESREQYF.

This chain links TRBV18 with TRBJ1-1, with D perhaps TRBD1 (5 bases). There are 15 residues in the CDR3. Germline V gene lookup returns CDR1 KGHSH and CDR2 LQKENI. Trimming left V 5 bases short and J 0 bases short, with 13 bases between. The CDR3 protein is CASSVGLPMNTEAFF. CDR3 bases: TGTGCCAGCTCAGTGGGACTCCCGATGAACACTGAAGCTTTCTTT.

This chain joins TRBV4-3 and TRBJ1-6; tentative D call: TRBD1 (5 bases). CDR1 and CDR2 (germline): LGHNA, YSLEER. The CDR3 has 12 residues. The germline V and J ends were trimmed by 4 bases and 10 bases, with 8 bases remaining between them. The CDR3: CASSLGRSPLHF. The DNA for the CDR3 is TGCGCCAGCAGCCTGGGGCGGTCACCCCTCCACTTT.

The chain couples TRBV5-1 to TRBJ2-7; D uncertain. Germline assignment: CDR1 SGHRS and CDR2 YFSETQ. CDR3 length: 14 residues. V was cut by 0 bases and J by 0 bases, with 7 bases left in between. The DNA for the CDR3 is TGCGCCAGCAGCTTGGTTAGCCTCTCCTACGAGCAGTACTTC. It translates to CASSLVSLSYEQYF.

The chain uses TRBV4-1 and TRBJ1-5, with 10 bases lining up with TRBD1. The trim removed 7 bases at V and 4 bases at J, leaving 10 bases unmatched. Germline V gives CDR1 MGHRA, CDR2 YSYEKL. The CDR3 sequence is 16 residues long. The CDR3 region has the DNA TGCGCCAGCACCGATGTGGACAGGGGGGAAAATCAGCCCCAGCATTTT. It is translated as CASTDVDRGENQPQHF.

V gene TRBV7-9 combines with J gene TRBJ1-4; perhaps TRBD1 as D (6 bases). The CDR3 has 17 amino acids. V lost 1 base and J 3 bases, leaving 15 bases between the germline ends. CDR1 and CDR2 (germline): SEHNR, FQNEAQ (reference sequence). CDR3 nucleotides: TGTGCCAGCAGCTTAGTCGGCAGGGGTCGTTCTAATGAAAAACTGTTTTTT. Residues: CASSLVGRGRSNEKLFF.

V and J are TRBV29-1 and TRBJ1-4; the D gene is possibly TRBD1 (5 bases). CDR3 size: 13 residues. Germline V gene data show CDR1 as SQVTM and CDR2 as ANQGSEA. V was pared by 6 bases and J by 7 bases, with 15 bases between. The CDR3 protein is CSVGGRVGEKLFF. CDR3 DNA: TGCAGCGTCGGGGGGAGGGTTGGTGAAAAACTGTTTTTT.

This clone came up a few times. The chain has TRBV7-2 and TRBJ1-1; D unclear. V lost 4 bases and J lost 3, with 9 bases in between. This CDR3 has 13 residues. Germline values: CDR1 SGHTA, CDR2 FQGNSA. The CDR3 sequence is CASSSYFHTEAFF. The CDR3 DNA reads TGTGCCAGCAGCTCTTACTTTCACACTGAAGCTTTCTTT.

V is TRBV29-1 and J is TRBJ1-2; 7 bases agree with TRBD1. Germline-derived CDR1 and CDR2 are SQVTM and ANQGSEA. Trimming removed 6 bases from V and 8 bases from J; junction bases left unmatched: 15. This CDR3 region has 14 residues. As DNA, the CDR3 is TGCAGCGTCGAGGGGGCAGGTCCGGTTGGGGGCTACACCTTC. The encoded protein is CSVEGAGPVGGYTF.

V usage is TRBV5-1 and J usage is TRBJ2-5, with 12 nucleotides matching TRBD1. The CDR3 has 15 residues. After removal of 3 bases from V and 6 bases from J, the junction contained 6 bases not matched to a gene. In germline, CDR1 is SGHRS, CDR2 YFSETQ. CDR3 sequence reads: CASSSWGQGAQTQYF. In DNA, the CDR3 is TGCGCCAGCAGCTCGTGGGGACAGGGGGCTCAGACCCAGTACTTC. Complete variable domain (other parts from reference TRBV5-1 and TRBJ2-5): KAGVTQTPRYLIKTRGQQVTLSCSPISGHRSVSWYQQTPGQGLQFLFEYFSETQRNKGNFPGRFSGRQFSNSRSEMNVSTLELGDSALYLCASSSWGQGAQTQYFGPGTRLLVL.

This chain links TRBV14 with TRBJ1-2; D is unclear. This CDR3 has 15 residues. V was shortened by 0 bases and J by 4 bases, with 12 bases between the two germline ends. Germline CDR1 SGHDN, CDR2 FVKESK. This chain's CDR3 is CASSQDRHPTYGYTF. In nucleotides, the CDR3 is TGTGCCAGCAGCCAAGACAGACACCCAACCTATGGCTACACCTTC.

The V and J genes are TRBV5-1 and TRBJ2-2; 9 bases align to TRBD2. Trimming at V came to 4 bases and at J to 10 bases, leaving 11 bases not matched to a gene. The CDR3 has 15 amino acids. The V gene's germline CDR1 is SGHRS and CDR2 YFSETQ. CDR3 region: CASSTPGGGAEELFF. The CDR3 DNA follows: TGCGCCAGCAGCACCCCGGGCGGGGGGGCGGAGGAGCTGTTTTTT. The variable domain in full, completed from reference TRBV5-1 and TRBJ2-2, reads KAGVTQTPRYLIKTRGQQVTLSCSPISGHRSVSWYQQTPGQGLQFLFEYFSETQRNKGNFPGRFSGRQFSNSRSEMNVSTLELGDSALYLCASSTPGGGAEELFFGEGSRLTVL.

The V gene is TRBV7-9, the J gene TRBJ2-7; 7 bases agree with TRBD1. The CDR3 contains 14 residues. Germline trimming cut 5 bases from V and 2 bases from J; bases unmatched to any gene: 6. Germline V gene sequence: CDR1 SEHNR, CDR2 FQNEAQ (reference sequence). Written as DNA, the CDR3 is TGTGCCAGCAGCATGACAGGGCTGCCCTACGAGCAGTACTTC. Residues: CASSMTGLPYEQYF.

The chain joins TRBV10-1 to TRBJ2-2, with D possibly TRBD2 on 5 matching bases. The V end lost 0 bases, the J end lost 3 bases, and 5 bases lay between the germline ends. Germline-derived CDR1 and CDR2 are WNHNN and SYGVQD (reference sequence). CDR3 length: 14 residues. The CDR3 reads CASSESRDTGELFF. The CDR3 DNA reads TGCGCCAGCAGTGAGTCGCGGGACACCGGGGAGCTGTTTTTT.

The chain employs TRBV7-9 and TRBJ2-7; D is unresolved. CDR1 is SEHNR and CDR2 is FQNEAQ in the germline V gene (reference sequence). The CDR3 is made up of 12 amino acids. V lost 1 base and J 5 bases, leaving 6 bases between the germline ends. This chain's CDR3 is CASSLGRNEQYF. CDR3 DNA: TGTGCCAGCAGCTTAGGGCGGAACGAGCAGTACTTC. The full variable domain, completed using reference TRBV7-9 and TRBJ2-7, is DTGVSQNPRHKITKRGQNVTFRCDPISEHNRLYWYRQTLGQGPEFLTYFQNEAQLEKSRLLSDRFSAERPKGSFSTLEIQRTEQGDSAMYLCASSLGRNEQYFGPGTRLTVT.